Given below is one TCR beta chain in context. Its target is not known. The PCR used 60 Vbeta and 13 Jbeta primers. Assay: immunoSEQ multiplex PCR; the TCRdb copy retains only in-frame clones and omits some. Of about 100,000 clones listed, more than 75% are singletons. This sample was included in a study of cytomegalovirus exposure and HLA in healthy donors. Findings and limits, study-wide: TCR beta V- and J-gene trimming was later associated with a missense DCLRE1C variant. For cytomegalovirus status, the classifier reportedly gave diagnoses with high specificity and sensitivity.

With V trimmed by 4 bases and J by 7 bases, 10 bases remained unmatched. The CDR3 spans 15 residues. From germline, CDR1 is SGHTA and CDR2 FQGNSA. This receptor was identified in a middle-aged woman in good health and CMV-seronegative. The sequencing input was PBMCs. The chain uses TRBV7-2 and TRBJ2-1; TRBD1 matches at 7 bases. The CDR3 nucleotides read TGTGCCAGCAGCTCTAATCGTCGCAGGGGGAATGAGCAGTTCTTC. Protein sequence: CASSSNRRRGNEQFF.